This is a list of T cell receptor beta chains from one sample in a study of breast tumors, draining lymph nodes, adjacent tissues. One entry per CDR3 protein results from TCRdb running MiXCR on the multiplex PCR reads. The sample lists some 250,000 distinct CDR3 sequences; 30% to 35% were seen once. Specimen: axillary lymph node tissue. These receptors all stem from a female donor with breast cancer. Some clones in this sample may be carry-over from other donors' samples. The CDR3 runs from the conserved cysteine through the conserved F or W. The order of the fields is CDR3 length, V gene, J gene, CDR3 protein.

>18|TRBV2|TRBJ1-6
CASSALGQGDGWNSPLHF
>13|TRBV5-1|TRBJ2-7
CASSLLGVGEQYF
>15|TRBV7-6|TRBJ2-5
CASSYQAGGPETQHF
>14|TRBV5-4|TRBJ1-5
CASSLDSSNQPQHF
>13|TRBV5-6|TRBJ1-2
CASSPVGNYGYTF
>14|TRBV13|TRBJ2-5
CASSPGGVIMSQYF
>17|TRBV11-3|TRBJ2-3
CASSLGISGRGTDTQYF
>20|TRBV24-1|TRBJ2-2
CATSDFDPGPSLINTGELFF
>11|TRBV19|TRBJ2-2
CASSPLGELFF
>15|TRBV10-3|TRBJ1-1
CAISGRNNGGAGAFF
>17|TRBV9|TRBJ2-6
CASSVAGRMSGANVLTF
>16|TRBV12-3/TRBV12-4|TRBJ2-5
CASSAATRAGDETQYF
>16|TRBV29-1|TRBJ1-6
CSVESKGTGGNSPLHF
>13|TRBV20-1|TRBJ1-2
CSASQGGVYGYTF
>17|TRBV24-1|TRBJ2-6
CATSDLPTGVLDNVLTF
>15|TRBV12-3/TRBV12-4|TRBJ2-5
CASSFGWQGQETQYF
>15|TRBV6-5|TRBJ2-3
CASRLAGGSTDTQYF
>13|TRBV24-1|TRBJ1-2
CATSEKGSYGYTF
>14|TRBV19|TRBJ2-1
CATEAGRIGDEQFF
>15|TRBV2|TRBJ2-3
CASSGGAGPTDTQYF
>12|TRBV25-1|TRBJ2-1
CASSEGSGEQFF
>14|TRBV20-1|TRBJ2-7
CSANYPEGYNEQYF
>20|TRBV4-2|TRBJ1-4
CASSQWIPGQGFSLNEKLFF
>13|TRBV5-4|TRBJ2-5
CASRNRGRETQYF
>17|TRBV5-1|TRBJ2-1
CASSVEGGAYSYDEQFF
>16|TRBV5-1|TRBJ2-3
CASKNQGSSSTDTQYF
>15|TRBV7-9|TRBJ1-2
CASSLGSGVSYGYTF
>14|TRBV6-2/TRBV6-3|TRBJ1-3
CAPGQEYFGNTIYF
>15|TRBV19|TRBJ1-4
CASSIRGGGDEKLFF
>15|TRBV6-1|TRBJ2-7
CASMRDSRSSYEQYF
>11|TRBV20-1|TRBJ2-7
CSADKGNEQYF
>16|TRBV6-1|TRBJ2-1
CASRITGGGPYNEQFF
>16|TRBV19|TRBJ2-3
CASSIQGQGGTDTQYF
>14|TRBV12-3/TRBV12-4|TRBJ2-7
CASSRTGTDDEQYF
>15|TRBV11-3|TRBJ2-2
CASSLAGGGTGELFF
>20|TRBV20-1|TRBJ2-1
CSARNPPGQGAPSAGNEQFF
>16|TRBV20-1|TRBJ1-2
CSAIPGTLIANYGYTF
>14|TRBV20-1|TRBJ2-7
CSAPAPGLATEQYF
>14|TRBV19|TRBJ1-3
CASSIRETGNTIYF
>13|TRBV27|TRBJ2-2
CASSPGVTGELFF
>16|TRBV20-1|TRBJ1-2
CSANSLQGRRNYGYTF
>18|TRBV18|TRBJ1-4
CASSRQAVTGATNEKLFF
>17|TRBV25-1|TRBJ2-1
CASSAPRAGLAGDEQFF
>15|TRBV12-3/TRBV12-4|TRBJ2-2
CASSPGTAFTGELFF
>15|TRBV18|TRBJ1-6
CASSQRQDLNSPLHF